This T cell receptor beta chain was sequenced in a study of control samples from healthy donors and cancer patients. Method: immunoSEQ multiplex PCR; TCRdb's copy keeps in-frame clones and lacks some. The table has 140,000 or so clones, about nine tenths seen once. This CDR3 is 11 amino acids long. V was pared by 3 bases and J by 7 bases, with 7 bases between. Germline loops: CDR1 SEHNR, CDR2 FQNEAQ (reference sequence). This clone is a singleton in its sample. The chain has TRBV7-9 and TRBJ2-7; no definite D call. Sequenced: blood. This clonotype was obtained from a man aged 25 to 40 in good health. The CDR3 sequence: CASSLATEQYF. The DNA for the CDR3 is TGTGCCAGCAGCTTGGCTACGGAGCAGTACTTC.